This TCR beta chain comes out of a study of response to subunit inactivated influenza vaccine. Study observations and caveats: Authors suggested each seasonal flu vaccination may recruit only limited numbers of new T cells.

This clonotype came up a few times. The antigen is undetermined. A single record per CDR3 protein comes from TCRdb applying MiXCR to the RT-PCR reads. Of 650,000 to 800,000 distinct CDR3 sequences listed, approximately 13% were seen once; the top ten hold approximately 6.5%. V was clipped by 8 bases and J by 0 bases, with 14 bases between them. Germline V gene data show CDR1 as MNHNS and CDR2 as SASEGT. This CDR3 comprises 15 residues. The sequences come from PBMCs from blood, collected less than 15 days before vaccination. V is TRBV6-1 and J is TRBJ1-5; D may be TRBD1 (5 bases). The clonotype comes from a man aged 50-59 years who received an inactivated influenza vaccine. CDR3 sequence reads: CASWRAGVSNQPQHF. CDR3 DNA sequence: TGTGCCAGCTGGCGGGCGGGGGTTAGCAATCAGCCCCAGCATTTT.